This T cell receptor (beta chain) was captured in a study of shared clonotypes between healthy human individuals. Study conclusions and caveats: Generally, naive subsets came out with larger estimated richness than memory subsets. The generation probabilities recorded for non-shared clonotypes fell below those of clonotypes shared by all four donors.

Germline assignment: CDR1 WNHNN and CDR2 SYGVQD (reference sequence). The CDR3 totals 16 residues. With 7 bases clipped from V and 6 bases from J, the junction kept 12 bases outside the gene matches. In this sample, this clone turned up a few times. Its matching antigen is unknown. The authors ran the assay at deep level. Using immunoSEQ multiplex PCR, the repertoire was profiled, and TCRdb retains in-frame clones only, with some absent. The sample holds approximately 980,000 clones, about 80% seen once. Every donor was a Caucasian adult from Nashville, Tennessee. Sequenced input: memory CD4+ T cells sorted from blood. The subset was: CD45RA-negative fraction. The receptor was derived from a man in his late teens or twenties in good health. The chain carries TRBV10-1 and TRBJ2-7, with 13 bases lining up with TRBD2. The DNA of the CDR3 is TGCGCCAGCACCCTGAAAACTAGCGGGAGGGCCGGCGAGCAGTACTTC. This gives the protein CASTLKTSGRAGEQYF.